Each of the 21 T cell receptor beta chains below was sequenced from the same sample in a study of tumor and adjacent non-tumor tissue in lung cancer. No cell sorting was done before RNA was extracted from the tissue. The normal lung tissue was taken more than 3 cm from the tumor edge. Three rounds of nested PCR, following a modified ARM-PCR protocol, produced the TCRbeta library. TCRdb redid the calling of the multiplex PCR reads with MiXCR, one entry per CDR3 protein. The profile covers around 76,000 distinct CDR3 sequences, with around 80% appearing a single time and 30% to 50% taken by the ten largest. The specimen was distant non-tumor lung tissue. The receptors here all came from a man aged 65-85 years with non-small cell lung cancer.

Concerning this clonotype: One junction end disagrees with the germline gene, perhaps due to a read error. The V call is TRBV6-6, the J call TRBJ2-7; 8 positions match TRBD1. Germline V gives CDR1 MNHNY, CDR2 SVGAGI (reference sequence). This CDR3 region has 16 residues. In nucleotides, the CDR3 is TGTGCCAGCAGAGGAGGAGGGAACAGGGGGTTAAACGAGCAGTATTTC. It specifies CASRGGGNRGLNEQYF.

J is TRBJ2-5 and V is TRBV28; TRBD2 aligns across 14 bases. Germline V CDR1 and CDR2: MDHEN, SYDVKM. The CDR3 loop spans 15 amino acids. Trimming cost V 6 bases and J 14 bases; bases outside gene matches: 14. The CDR3 sequence: CASRIPGTSGSVHYF. The CDR3 DNA is TGTGCCAGCAGAATCCCCGGGACTAGCGGGAGTGTCCATTACTTC.

As to this clonotype: One base away lies a much larger clone, so this may be a sequencing read error. The chain has TRBV28 and TRBJ2-7; possible D gene TRBD2, 5 bases. The CDR3 runs 15 residues. Germline loops: CDR1 MDHEN, CDR2 SYDVKM. CDR3 sequence: CASSPRVQTTYDQYF. CDR3 sequence (DNA): TGTGCCAGCAGCCCAAGGGTCCAGACTACCTACGATCAGTACTTC. Using reference TRBV28 and TRBJ2-7 for the parts outside the CDR3, the full variable domain is DVKVTQSSRYLVKRTGEKVFLECVQDMDHENMFWYRQDPGLGLRLIYFSYDVKMKEKGDIPEGYSVSREKKERFSLILESASTNQTSMYLCASSPRVQTTYDQYFGPGTRLTVT.

This rearrangement joins TRBV10-2 to TRBJ2-3; 8 nucleotides match TRBD1. The CDR3 totals 15 residues. Per germline, CDR1 WSHSY and CDR2 SAAADI. The CDR3 DNA follows: TGCGCGAGCTGCGATTCGGGACAGGACACAGATACGCAGTATTTT. It specifies CASCDSGQDTDTQYF.

The rearrangement uses TRBV12-3 or TRBV12-4 and TRBJ1-1; D gene ambiguous. Trimming took 6 bases from V and 4 from J, leaving 9 bases between them. This CDR3 comprises 12 residues. CDR3: CASSASPTEAFF. DNA for the CDR3: TGTGCCAGCAGCGCTTCCCCCACTGAAGCTTTCTTT.

This chain links TRBV11-3 with TRBJ2-1; no definite D call. The germline V gene has CDR1 SGHNT and CDR2 YENEEA. The V and J ends lost 4 bases and 1 base respectively, with 8 bases between them. The CDR3 length is 14 residues. CDR3 amino acids: CASSSDHSYNEQFF. The DNA of the CDR3 is TGTGCCAGCAGCTCAGATCATTCCTACAATGAGCAGTTCTTC.

V usage is TRBV20-1 and J usage is TRBJ2-3; 7 bases are a match to TRBD1. Germline-derived CDR1 and CDR2 are DFQATT and SNEGSKA (reference sequence). The CDR3 totals 15 residues. Unmatched junction bases numbered 9, after V lost 2 bases and J lost 4 bases. CDR3 in DNA: TGCAGTGCTAGATACGACAGGGATCCAGCAGATACGCAGTATTTT. Translation: CSARYDRDPADTQYF.

A remark on this clonotype: This sequence may be a read error, since a much larger clone differs from it by one base. The chain joins TRBV20-1 to TRBJ2-1, with TRBD2 matching 12 bases. Germline lookup yields CDR1 DFQATT and CDR2 SNEGSKA (reference sequence). This CDR3 has 15 amino acids. CDR3 bases: TGCAGTGATAGATCTAGCGGGAGGGCCCTCGGTGAGCAGTTCTTC. Its protein product is CSDRSSGRALGEQFF.

Turning to this clonotype: A junction boundary mismatches the germline segment, possibly from a read error. J is TRBJ2-3 and V is TRBV11-2; the D call may be TRBD1 or TRBD2 (7 bases each). CDR1 and CDR2 (germline): SGHAT, FQNNGV. This CDR3 contains 15 residues. The CDR3 spells CASSLQGGFTDTQYF. DNA of the CDR3: TGTGCCAGCAGCTTGCAGGGGGGGTTCACAGATACGCAATATTTT.

As concerns this clonotype: A much larger clonotype is one base distant, so this may be a read error. CDR3 residues: CASRGAVGYTF. The CDR3 DNA is TGTGCCAGCAGAGGGGCGGTCGGCTACACCTTC. The chain uses TRBV2 and TRBJ1-2; D possibly corresponds to TRBD1 (5 bases). CDR3 length: 11 amino acids. In germline, CDR1 is SNHLY, CDR2 FYNNEI. V shed 6 bases and J shed 8 bases, with 10 bases lying between them. The full variable domain, its missing parts supplied by reference TRBV2 and TRBJ1-2, is EPEVTQTPSHQVTQMGQEVILRCVPISNHLYFYWYRQILGQKVEFLVSFYNNEISEKSEIFDDQFSVERPDGSNFTLKIRSTKLEDSAMYFCASRGAVGYTFGSGTRLTVV.

In this sample, this clonotype turned up once. This chain joins TRBV29-1 and TRBJ2-5, with 8 bases fitting TRBD1. Germline loops: CDR1 SQVTM, CDR2 ANQGSEA. This CDR3 has 13 amino acids. Here the CDR3 reads CNIRQGKDETQYF. Written as DNA, the CDR3 is TGCAACATACGACAGGGGAAGGATGAGACCCAGTACTTC.

This rearrangement joins TRBV7-2 to TRBJ2-5; 7 nucleotides line up with TRBD2. The end of the DNA is better explained by TRBJ2-1, so the J call may be wrong. The CDR3 spans 14 residues. Germline lookup yields CDR1 SGHTA and CDR2 FQGNSA. The CDR3 is CASSSLAPRETQFF. For the CDR3, the DNA is TGTGCCAGCAGCTCACTAGCGCCCCGGGAGACCCAGTTCTTC.

The chain couples TRBV7-9 to TRBJ1-5; D uncertain. The CDR3 length is 13 residues. Germline CDR1 and CDR2: SEHNR and FQNEAQ (reference sequence). V lost 2 bases, J lost 4 bases, and 6 bases lay in between. The CDR3, as DNA: TGTGCCAGCAGCTTAACGAGTAATCAGCCCCAGCATTTT. This translates into CASSLTSNQPQHF.

Comment on this clonotype: At one of its ends the junction is not consistent with the germline gene, which may arise from a read error. The chain is built from TRBV6-5 and TRBJ2-7; 7 nucleotides align to TRBD2. The germline V gene has CDR1 MNHEY and CDR2 SVGAGI. The CDR3 is 16 residues long. CDR3 sequence reads: CASSSPASGGDYEKYF. The CDR3 region has the DNA TGTGCCAGCAGTTCGCCGGCGTCTGGGGGGGACTACGAGAAGTACTTC.

For this clonotype: This CDR3 is missing its conserved last phenylalanine or tryptophan, likely due to a read error. The chain joins TRBV4-3 to TRBJ2-1; D might be TRBD1 or TRBD2, each matching 6 bases. The CDR3 totals 16 residues. The germline gives CDR1 LGHNA, CDR2 YSLEER. The CDR3 region is CASSQDPGGQNNEQFL. DNA of the CDR3: TGTGCCAGCAGCCAAGATCCCGGGGGCCAAAACAATGAGCAGTTCCTC.

Comments on this clonotype: Germline is not matched at one junction end, which may reflect a read error. The chain couples TRBV11-3 to TRBJ2-3; D may be TRBD2 (5 bases). This CDR3 has 15 residues. Germline CDR1 reads SGHNT; CDR2 reads YENEEA. In DNA form, the CDR3 reads TGTGCCTGCACCCGTCGGGAAGAAAGCACAGATACGCAATATTTT. Its protein product is CACTRREESTDTQYF.

Remarks on this clonotype: An end of the junction does not agree with germline; a read error may underlie this. The genes are TRBV11-3 and TRBJ1-6; 8 bases line up with TRBD1. This CDR3 is 16 amino acids long. Germline CDR1 SGHNT, CDR2 YENEEA. The CDR3 nucleotides are TGTGCCAGCAGCTTTCTATCCGCAGGGGGCAATTCACCCCTCCATTTT. It encodes CASSFLSAGGNSPLHF.

In its sample, this clonotype was seen once. One end of the junction is discordant with germline, which a read error may explain. The chain uses TRBV11-2 and TRBJ2-7, with D uncertain. CDR3 length: 14 residues. From germline, CDR1 is SGHAT and CDR2 FQNNGV. CDR3 loop: CASSLGSWTYEHYF. CDR3 nucleotides: TGTGCCAGTAGCTTAGGTAGCTGGACCTACGAGCATTACTTC.

Concerning this clonotype itself: This sequence may be a read error, since a much larger clone differs from it by one base. J is TRBJ1-1 and V is TRBV12-3 or TRBV12-4, with unresolved D. This CDR3 is built from 13 residues. V was cut by 5 bases and J by 3 bases, with 10 bases left in between. For the CDR3, the DNA is TGTGCCAGCAGTGAGACTGTACACACTGAAGCTTTCTTT. Translated, it gives CASSETVHTEAFF.

This clonotype was seen many times. This chain joins TRBV28 and TRBJ2-7; perhaps TRBD1 as D (5 bases). Per the germline V gene, CDR1 is MDHEN and CDR2 is SYDVKM. Trimming pared 4 bases from V and 3 bases from J, leaving 7 bases between. The CDR3 has 12 amino acids. The CDR3: CASSSDNYEQYF. The CDR3 coding sequence is TGTGCCAGCAGTTCGGACAACTACGAGCAGTACTTC.

For this clonotype: This may be a read error: a much more frequent sequence differs by one nucleotide. J is TRBJ2-7 and V is TRBV12-3 or TRBV12-4, with D possibly called TRBD1 or TRBD2 (5 bases each). The CDR3 loop spans 14 amino acids. Trimming shortened V by 9 bases and J by 0 bases, and 15 bases separated the two germline ends. CDR3 coding DNA: TGTGCCAGGAGTACGGGACCCAGCTCCTACGAGCAGTACTTC. It encodes CARSTGPSSYEQYF.